These T cell receptor beta chains were read from a single sample in a study of blood T cell repertoires in COVID-19. Sequenced by immunoSEQ multiplex PCR; TCRdb stores in-frame clones only, minus some. The table has a few hundred thousand clones, roughly 83% seen once; the top ten hold about 9.6%. Input material: peripheral blood. All receptors derive from an older man with acute or convalescent COVID-19. Both conserved end residues are part of each CDR3. Each record gives: D gene, J gene, V gene, clone size, CDR3 DNA, CDR3 protein. The D gene is left open where the match is weak. Clone sizes are given selectively: once, few, many, or a class where the clone is expanded.

D: .; J: TRBJ1-6; V: TRBV27; size: .; DNA: TGTGCCAGCAGTTCCTGGGCAGGGGACTCACCCCTCCACTTT; CDR3: CASSSWAGDSPLHF
D: .; J: TRBJ1-2; V: TRBV5-4; size: .; DNA: TGTGCCAGCAGCGTTTACAGGGATGGCTATGGCTACACCTTC; CDR3: CASSVYRDGYGYTF
D: TRBD1; J: TRBJ1-5; V: TRBV12-5; size: .; DNA: TGTGCTAGTGGACGGACAGGGTTGCAGCCCCAGCATTTT; CDR3: CASGRTGLQPQHF
D: .; J: TRBJ2-5; V: TRBV30; size: .; DNA: TGTGCCTGGAGCGTTGCCGGGGAGACCCAGTACTTC; CDR3: CAWSVAGETQYF
D: .; J: TRBJ2-7; V: TRBV3-1/TRBV3-2; size: few; DNA: TGTGCCAGCAGCCAAAGCGGCCACGAGCAGTACTTC; CDR3: CASSQSGHEQYF
D: .; J: TRBJ1-1; V: TRBV12-3/TRBV12-4; size: few; DNA: TGTGCCAGCAGTTTGGGCGTCGGTGAAGCTTTCTTT; CDR3: CASSLGVGEAFF
D: TRBD1; J: TRBJ1-4; V: TRBV2; size: .; DNA: TGTGCCAGCAGGCCCGGGACAGGGGCCGAAAAACTGTTTTTT; CDR3: CASRPGTGAEKLFF
D: .; J: TRBJ1-1; V: TRBV6-6; size: .; DNA: TGTGCCAGCAACCAACAGGCGATTAACACTGAAGCTTTCTTT; CDR3: CASNQQAINTEAFF
D: TRBD1; J: TRBJ2-7; V: TRBV5-1; size: .; DNA: TGCGCCAGCAGCCCCGGGACAGGGCCCTACGAGCAGTACTTC; CDR3: CASSPGTGPYEQYF
D: TRBD1; J: TRBJ1-1; V: TRBV5-1; size: .; DNA: TGCGCCAGCAGCTTGGCCGGAGGCAGGGGGTGGGCTGAAGCTTTCTTT; CDR3: CASSLAGGRGWAEAFF